This TCR beta chain is drawn from a study of T-cell memory formation after mild COVID-19. Study-level information: TCR clusters mostly belonged to single donors.

TCRdb redid the calling of the 5' RACE reads with MiXCR, one entry per CDR3 protein. The sample holds almost 250,000 distinct CDR3 sequences; 15% to 17% are singletons and the top ten take approximately 2.1%. The sequence was obtained from an adult woman who had mild COVID-19 (a few samples of this study predate the infection). Cell type and time point are not known. The sequenced sample consisted of PBMCs or a T cell subset sorted from them (not recorded which).

CDR3 bases: TGTGCCACCAGTGATTCCCAAGAGACCCAGTACTTC. Protein: CATSDSQETQYF. This chain connects TRBV24-1 to TRBJ2-5; D remains ambiguous. CDR1 is KGHDR, CDR2 SFDVKD, per germline. CDR3 length: 12 amino acids. Trimming shortened V by 2 bases and J by 1 base, and 1 base separated the two germline ends.